A selection of T cell receptor beta chains follows, all from one sample in a study of beta chain features in type 1 diabetes. The assay was immunoSEQ multiplex PCR, and TCRdb's table has in-frame clones only and misses some. The sample includes roughly 700,000 clones, 13% of them seen just once. Sequenced sample: naive CD4+ T cells from blood. The receptors stem from a man aged 18 to 29 with type 1 diabetes. Each CDR3 is given with its conserved first and last residue. A D gene is named only where the DNA matches it firmly. Some rows mark clone size as missing; the rest say once, few, many or name a class of expanded clone.

V: TRBV7-9; size: .; D: .; J: TRBJ1-4; CDR3: CASSWGGAEEKLFF; DNA: TGTGCCAGCAGCTGGGGAGGGGCGGAGGAAAAACTGTTTTTT
V: TRBV15; size: few; D: .; J: TRBJ1-5; CDR3: CATSRDQGPNQPQHF; DNA: TGTGCCACCAGCAGAGATCAGGGCCCCAATCAGCCCCAGCATTTT
V: TRBV5-1; size: .; D: .; J: TRBJ1-2; CDR3: CASSFSGTNGYTF; DNA: TGCGCCAGCAGCTTCTCCGGGACGAATGGCTACACCTTC
V: TRBV14; size: .; D: .; J: TRBJ1-4; CDR3: CASSPRQGEKLFF; DNA: TGTGCCAGCAGCCCGCGTCAGGGTGAAAAACTGTTTTTT
V: TRBV7-9; size: .; D: .; J: TRBJ2-1; CDR3: CASSLAGGGDEQFF; DNA: TGTGCCAGCAGCTTAGCGGGAGGGGGCGATGAGCAGTTCTTC
V: TRBV15; size: .; D: TRBD1; J: TRBJ2-5; CDR3: CATSRDRQGAGETQYF; DNA: TGTGCCACCAGCAGAGATCGACAGGGGGCCGGGGAGACCCAGTACTTC
V: TRBV6-1; size: .; D: TRBD1; J: TRBJ2-5; CDR3: CASSEPGQGLETQYF; DNA: TGTGCCAGCAGTGAACCGGGACAGGGTTTAGAGACCCAGTACTTC
V: TRBV5-1; size: few; D: .; J: TRBJ2-7; CDR3: CASSLLGLVEQYF; DNA: TGCGCCAGCAGCTTGTTGGGGTTGGTCGAGCAGTACTTC
V: TRBV15; size: .; D: .; J: TRBJ2-5; CDR3: CATSTSEVLQETQYF; DNA: TGTGCCACCAGCACTTCAGAGGTCCTGCAGGAGACCCAGTACTTC
V: TRBV7-2; size: few; D: .; J: TRBJ2-5; CDR3: CASSLAYSERTQYF; DNA: TGTGCCAGCAGCTTAGCGTACAGCGAGCGGACCCAGTACTTC
V: TRBV27; size: few; D: .; J: TRBJ2-5; CDR3: CASRGSGQETQYF; DNA: TGTGCCAGCAGGGGAAGCGGGCAAGAGACCCAGTACTTC
V: TRBV30; size: .; D: .; J: TRBJ2-3; CDR3: CAWSSWRGTDTQYF; DNA: TGTGCCTGGTCTTCCTGGCGGGGCACAGATACGCAGTATTTT
V: TRBV18; size: few; D: .; J: TRBJ1-2; CDR3: CASSPDDLYGYTF; DNA: TGTGCCAGCTCACCCGACGATCTCTATGGCTACACCTTC
V: TRBV18; size: .; D: .; J: TRBJ1-5; CDR3: CASSLSGLSGSNQPQHF; DNA: TGTGCCAGCTCACTTTCCGGGCTTTCGGGGAGCAATCAGCCCCAGCATTTT
V: TRBV4-1; size: .; D: .; J: TRBJ1-2; CDR3: CASSQEFLGRLGGYTF; DNA: TGCGCCAGCAGCCAAGAGTTTCTGGGGCGTCTAGGTGGCTACACCTTC
V: TRBV27; size: few; D: .; J: TRBJ1-4; CDR3: CASSFKGWGEKLFF; DNA: TGTGCCAGCAGTTTTAAAGGGTGGGGAGAAAAACTGTTTTTT
V: TRBV6-1; size: .; D: .; J: TRBJ1-6; CDR3: CASSGRDYNSPLHF; DNA: TGTGCCAGCAGTGGCCGGGACTATAATTCACCCCTCCACTTT
V: TRBV25-1; size: .; D: .; J: TRBJ1-1; CDR3: CASIAMNTEAFF; DNA: TGTGCCAGCATAGCCATGAACACTGAAGCTTTCTTT
V: TRBV10-3; size: .; D: .; J: TRBJ2-3; CDR3: CAISESIADQYF; DNA: TGTGCCATCAGTGAGTCGATCGCAGATCAGTATTTT
V: TRBV15; size: few; D: .; J: TRBJ2-6; CDR3: CATSRVTSPGANVLTF; DNA: TGTGCCACCAGCAGAGTAACCTCCCCTGGGGCCAACGTCCTGACTTTC
V: TRBV30; size: few; D: TRBD2; J: TRBJ2-3; CDR3: CAWTGLAGDTQYF; DNA: TGTGCCTGGACGGGACTAGCGGGGGATACGCAGTATTTT
V: TRBV6-1; size: .; D: .; J: TRBJ1-1; CDR3: CASSERMNTEAFF; DNA: TGTGCCAGCAGTGAGAGGATGAACACTGAAGCTTTCTTT
V: TRBV10-3; size: few; D: .; J: TRBJ1-5; CDR3: CAIGAGGNQPQHF; DNA: TGTGCCATTGGGGCAGGGGGCAATCAGCCCCAGCATTTT
V: TRBV7-6; size: .; D: TRBD2; J: TRBJ2-5; CDR3: CASSLPSGGGGETQYF; DNA: TGTGCCAGCAGCCTCCCCAGCGGGGGGGGAGGAGAGACCCAGTACTTC
V: TRBV5-4; size: .; D: TRBD1; J: TRBJ1-2; CDR3: CASSAGQDYGYTF; DNA: TGTGCCAGCAGCGCTGGACAGGACTATGGCTACACCTTC
V: TRBV30; size: once; D: .; J: TRBJ1-4; CDR3: CAWSVETGSEKLFF; DNA: TGTGCCTGGAGTGTTGAGACAGGCAGTGAAAAACTGTTTTTT
V: TRBV9; size: .; D: TRBD1; J: TRBJ2-1; CDR3: CASSVETGGWLAPNEQFF; DNA: TGTGCCAGCAGCGTAGAGACAGGGGGCTGGCTAGCCCCCAATGAGCAGTTCTTC
V: TRBV7-9; size: .; D: TRBD1; J: TRBJ1-2; CDR3: CASSSGTGDYGYTF; DNA: TGTGCCAGCAGCTCCGGGACAGGGGACTATGGCTACACCTTC
V: TRBV27; size: .; D: .; J: TRBJ1-6; CDR3: CASSLYYNSPLHF; DNA: TGTGCCAGCAGTTTATACTATAATTCACCCCTCCACTTT
V: TRBV7-9; size: .; D: TRBD1; J: TRBJ1-1; CDR3: CASSRDRGNTEAFF; DNA: TGTGCCAGCAGCCGGGACAGGGGAAACACTGAAGCTTTCTTT
V: TRBV20-1; size: .; D: .; J: TRBJ2-5; CDR3: CSAGTVETQYF; DNA: TGCAGTGCTGGGACGGTGGAGACCCAGTACTTC
V: TRBV23-1; size: many; D: .; J: TRBJ2-5; CDR3: CASSQNGRRTQYF; DNA: TGCGCCAGCAGTCAGAACGGCCGGCGCACCCAGTACTTC
V: TRBV4-2; size: .; D: TRBD1; J: TRBJ2-3; CDR3: CASSRDRVLDTQYF; DNA: TGTGCCAGCAGCCGGGACAGGGTGTTAGATACGCAGTATTTT
V: TRBV5-4; size: .; D: .; J: TRBJ1-2; CDR3: CASSFNRENYGYTF; DNA: TGTGCCAGCAGCTTCAACAGGGAAAACTATGGCTACACCTTC
V: TRBV4-2; size: few; D: .; J: TRBJ2-7; CDR3: CASSQDTGDTVGEQYF; DNA: TGTGCCAGCAGCCAAGATACGGGGGACACGGTGGGTGAGCAGTACTTC
V: TRBV29-1; size: few; D: .; J: TRBJ1-1; CDR3: CSVDKGQKNTEAFF; DNA: TGCAGCGTTGATAAAGGACAGAAGAACACTGAAGCTTTCTTT
V: TRBV7-3; size: few; D: TRBD1; J: TRBJ1-6; CDR3: CASSSGQGNSPLHF; DNA: TGTGCCAGCAGCTCGGGACAGGGTAATTCACCCCTCCACTTT
V: TRBV6-1; size: .; D: TRBD1; J: TRBJ2-7; CDR3: CASSGTGNGEQYF; DNA: TGTGCCAGCAGTGGGACAGGGAACGGCGAGCAGTACTTC
V: TRBV7-2; size: .; D: .; J: TRBJ2-5; CDR3: CASSPPMETQYF; DNA: TGTGCCAGCAGCCCCCCAATGGAGACCCAGTACTTC
V: TRBV7-9; size: .; D: TRBD1; J: TRBJ2-7; CDR3: CASSLWTGNYEQYF; DNA: TGTGCCAGCAGCCTCTGGACAGGGAACTACGAGCAGTACTTC